The 17 T cell receptor beta chains given below trace back to one sample, sequenced in a study of blood T cell repertoires in COVID-19. Data came from immunoSEQ multiplex PCR; TCRdb stores just in-frame clones and leaves some out. The sample lists approximately 480,000 clones; around 90% were seen once. What was sequenced was PBMCs or T cells enriched from blood (not recorded which). The receptors were gathered from a woman aged 18-29 years who had recovered from COVID-19.

The genes are TRBV5-6 and TRBJ1-1, with D tentatively TRBD1 (5 bases). The germline gives CDR1 SGHDT, CDR2 YYEEEE. Between the trimmed V and J ends, which lost 6 bases and 1 base, there was a span of 13 bases. This CDR3 is built from 14 residues. The CDR3 sequence is CASNAGRGNTEAFF. The DNA of the CDR3 is TGTGCCAGCAACGCGGGACGGGGGAACACTGAAGCTTTCTTT.

The CDR3 DNA reads TGCGCCAGCAGTCATCGGGGACATTTCCGCTACGAGCAGTACTTC. Translation: CASSHRGHFRYEQYF. V gene TRBV23-1 combines with J gene TRBJ2-7; D is perhaps TRBD1 (6 bases). TRBV23-1 belongs to the ORF category, with a function that is uncertain. V lost 3 bases and J 3 bases, leaving 15 bases between the germline ends. This CDR3 contains 15 residues.

The V gene is TRBV2, the J gene TRBJ2-1; 13 positions match TRBD2. The CDR3 is made up of 17 amino acids. CDR1 and CDR2 (germline): SNHLY, FYNNEI. With 2 bases clipped from V and 7 bases from J, the junction kept 8 bases outside the gene matches. Here the CDR3 reads CASSESVGLAGRNEQFF. The DNA for the CDR3 is TGTGCCAGCAGTGAAAGTGTGGGACTAGCGGGGAGAAATGAGCAGTTCTTC.

The chain recombines TRBV5-1 with TRBJ2-5, with TRBD1 matching 9 bases. The V and J ends lost 2 bases and 5 bases, in that order; junction bases with no gene match: 4. The CDR3 length is 14 residues. Germline values: CDR1 SGHRS, CDR2 YFSETQ. The CDR3 bases are TGCGCCAGCAGCTTTGAGGACAGGGGCGAGACCCAGTACTTC. Protein: CASSFEDRGETQYF.

The chain has TRBV4-1 and TRBJ1-1; D possibly corresponds to TRBD1 (5 bases). The CDR3 spans 13 residues. The V gene lost 7 bases and the J gene lost 4 bases, with 13 bases spanning the gap. Germline-derived CDR1 and CDR2 are MGHRA and YSYEKL. In DNA form, the CDR3 reads TGCGCCAGCAAAGGGGAGGAGGTCACTGAAGCTTTCTTT. Translation gives CASKGEEVTEAFF.

This clone was observed once. The V call is TRBV4-2, the J call TRBJ1-2; 7 nucleotides line up with TRBD1. Germline CDR1 and CDR2: LGHNA and YNFKEQ. V lost 4 bases and J lost 0; bases outside the gene matches: 11. This CDR3 region has 17 residues. CDR3 sequence: CASSRPGQWDSNYGYTF. The CDR3 DNA reads as TGTGCCAGCAGCCGCCCGGGACAGTGGGACTCTAACTATGGCTACACCTTC.

This chain uses TRBV28 with TRBJ2-5; perhaps TRBD1 as D (5 bases). CDR1 MDHEN and CDR2 SYDVKM come from the germline V gene. This CDR3 has 13 amino acids. Trimming removed 6 bases at V and 2 bases at J, with 10 bases between. The CDR3 spells CASSRQNQETQYF. CDR3 in DNA: TGTGCCAGCAGCCGACAGAATCAAGAGACCCAGTACTTC.

The chain joins TRBV18 to TRBJ1-2; no firm D call. V lost 2 bases and J 3 bases, leaving 13 bases between the germline ends. Germline V gene lookup returns CDR1 KGHSH and CDR2 LQKENI. The CDR3 has 15 residues. CDR3 sequence: CASSPTPQADYGYTF. The CDR3 coding sequence is TGTGCCAGCTCACCAACACCTCAAGCGGACTATGGCTACACCTTC. Supplemented by reference TRBV18 and TRBJ1-2, the full variable domain reads NAGVMQNPRHLVRRRGQEARLRCSPMKGHSHVYWYRQLPEEGLKFMVYLQKENIIDESGMPKERFSAEFPKEGPSILRIQQVVRGDSAAYFCASSPTPQADYGYTFGSGTRLTVV.

The chain couples TRBV19 to TRBJ1-6, with a possible D match to TRBD1 (6 bases). V was clipped by 5 bases and J by 7 bases, with 15 bases between them. The CDR3 totals 15 residues. The germline CDR1 and CDR2 sequences are LNHDA and SQIVND (reference sequence). The CDR3 loop is CASSLGQRLNSPLHF. The CDR3, as DNA: TGTGCCAGTAGTTTGGGACAAAGACTAAATTCACCCCTCCACTTT.

About this clone: The same CDR3 also results from other DNA sequences found in this sample. The chain is built from TRBV9 and TRBJ1-2; tentatively, D is TRBD1 (5 bases). The germline V gene has CDR1 SGDLS and CDR2 YYNGEE. The CDR3 is 13 residues long. V lost 0 bases, J lost 4 bases, and 7 bases lay in between. The DNA for the CDR3 is TGTGCCAGCAGCGTAGGGCAGGGCTATGGCTACACCTTC. Translating it yields CASSVGQGYGYTF.

This clone was counted a few times. V gene TRBV5-1 combines with J gene TRBJ1-2, with unresolved D. The length of the CDR3 is 15 residues. From germline, CDR1 is SGHRS and CDR2 YFSETQ. V lost 4 bases to trimming and J lost 8 bases, with 21 bases between them. CDR3 coding DNA: TGCGCCAGCAGCCCCTCAGACGGGGTATTAGGGGGCTACACCTTC. It specifies CASSPSDGVLGGYTF.

This chain uses TRBV19 with TRBJ1-5; weak D call: TRBD1 (5 bases). This CDR3 is 17 amino acids long. Germline CDR1 reads LNHDA; CDR2 reads SQIVND (reference sequence). V shed 3 bases and J shed 0 bases, with 15 bases lying between them. The CDR3 DNA reads TGTGCCAGTAGTATGGGGGGTTATGGATATAGCAATCAGCCCCAGCATTTT. Protein: CASSMGGYGYSNQPQHF.

There are a few counts of this clone. This chain uses TRBV15 with TRBJ1-2; TRBD1 might be the D (5 bases). The CDR3 is 15 amino acids. CDR1 and CDR2 from the germline V gene are LNHNV and YYDKDF (reference sequence). V lost 0 bases and J lost 4, with 12 bases in between. In nucleotides, the CDR3 is TGTGCCACCAGCAGAGAGTACGGGGGGACCTATGGCTACACCTTC. Translated, it gives CATSREYGGTYGYTF.

V usage is TRBV6-1 and J usage is TRBJ1-2; maybe TRBD1 (6 bases). CDR1 and CDR2 from the germline V gene are MNHNS and SASEGT. Trimming took 2 bases from V and 4 from J, leaving 14 bases between them. The CDR3 sequence is 15 residues long. The CDR3 nucleotides are TGTGCCAGCAGTGAATTAGGGGACACCTTCTATGGCTACACCTTC. Protein: CASSELGDTFYGYTF.

The chain combines TRBV30 with TRBJ2-3; 7 nucleotides agree with TRBD1. Losses at the gene ends were 2 bases for V and 2 bases for J; bases not matched to a gene: 7. This CDR3 spans 15 amino acids. Germline V gene sequence: CDR1 GTSNPN, CDR2 SVGIG (reference sequence). CDR3 in DNA: TGTGCCTGGAGTTCAGGGGACAGAGACACAGATACGCAGTATTTT. Amino acids: CAWSSGDRDTDTQYF.

Turning to this clone: The junction does not match germline at one end; this may be a read error. The J gene is TRBJ2-3, the V gene TRBV11-2; TRBD2 might be the D (6 bases). CDR3 size: 14 residues. From germline, CDR1 is SGHAT and CDR2 FQNNGV. The CDR3 loop is CASSLERAVDTQYF. The CDR3, as DNA: TGTGCCAGCAGCCTAGAGCGGGCGGTAGATACGCAGTATTTT.

The chain recombines TRBV30 with TRBJ1-1, with D uncertain. This CDR3 contains 14 residues. Germline CDR1 reads GTSNPN; CDR2 reads SVGIG (reference sequence). V lost 4 bases and J lost 2, with 14 bases in between. The CDR3 protein is CAWIGGIGNTEAFF. CDR3 DNA: TGTGCCTGGATTGGAGGGATTGGTAACACTGAAGCTTTCTTT. The full variable domain, with the rest looked up from reference TRBV30 and TRBJ1-1, is SQTIHQWPATLVQPVGSPLSLECTVEGTSNPNLYWYRQAAGRGLQLLFYSVGIGQISSEVPQNLSASRPQDRQFILSSKKLLLSDSGFYLCAWIGGIGNTEAFFGQGTRLTVV.